This T cell receptor (beta chain) comes out of a study of blood T cell repertoires in COVID-19. V shed 5 bases and J shed 4 bases, with 15 bases lying between them. The CDR3 is 14 amino acids. Germline V gene data show CDR1 as MNHEY and CDR2 as SMNVEV (reference sequence). Participants came from about 24 US areas, aged about 18 to 89 years. Clinical history reported by participants formed the basis on which cohorts were assigned. TCRdb's copy holds only in-frame clones and misses some; the assay was immunoSEQ multiplex PCR. The sample has roughly 200,000 clones; more than 75% are singletons. J is TRBJ2-7 and V is TRBV27; tentatively, D is TRBD2 (5 bases). Sequencing input: PBMCs or T cells enriched from blood (not recorded which). The receptor's source is a man younger than 45 in a cohort exposed to, infected with or recovered from COVID-19 (not recorded which). DNA of the CDR3: TGTGCCAGCAGTAAGTACGGGATAATTTACGAGCAGTACTTC. Its protein is CASSKYGIIYEQYF.